Listed here are 4 T cell receptor beta chains from one sample, sequenced in a study of CD8+ T cells in alopecia areata. Treatment specified: oral pan-JAK inhibitor, 5-10 mg twice daily. Reverse transcribed after extraction, RNA yielded cDNA as the sequencing template. Profiled with immunoSEQ multiplex PCR; TCRdb holds only in-frame clones, not every one. The table shows about 42,000 clones, with over 85% occurring only once. The source material was CD8+ T cells sorted from blood, sampled at week 24, from a patient treated with tofacitinib. Receptor source: a human donor with alopecia areata.

The V call is TRBV5-6, the J call TRBJ2-7; D assignment may be TRBD1 or TRBD2 (5 bases each). Germline loops: CDR1 SGHDT, CDR2 YYEEEE. The CDR3 consists of 14 residues. The V and J ends lost 0 bases and 3 bases respectively, with 10 bases between them. The CDR3 DNA follows: TGTGCCAGCAGCTTGGGGGGGACCGACTACGAGCAGTACTTC. Protein product: CASSLGGTDYEQYF.

This clone has just one count. This sequence joins TRBV15 and TRBJ2-2; 9 bases agree with TRBD1. The CDR3 spans 14 residues. Losses at the gene ends were 9 bases for V and 9 bases for J; bases not matched to a gene: 11. Germline lookup yields CDR1 LNHNV and CDR2 YYDKDF (reference sequence). The CDR3: CATTGQGRTRELFF. The DNA for the CDR3 is TGTGCCACTACAGGACAGGGGAGGACCCGGGAGCTGTTTTTT. The full variable domain, in which reference TRBV15 and TRBJ2-2 provide the parts outside the CDR3, is DAMVIQNPRYQVTQFGKPVTLSCSQTLNHNVMYWYQQKSSQAPKLLFHYYDKDFNNEADTPDNFQSRRPNTSFCFLDIRSPGLGDTAMYLCATTGQGRTRELFFGEGSRLTVL.

This clone appeared a single time. The chain recombines TRBV5-4 with TRBJ1-3; D gene uncertain. This CDR3 is built from 14 residues. Germline lookup yields CDR1 SGHNT and CDR2 YYREEE (reference sequence). With 0 bases removed from V and 2 bases from J, the gap between germline ends came to 6 bases. This CDR3 reads CASSLDVTGNTIYF. In DNA form, the CDR3 reads TGTGCCAGCAGCTTGGACGTTACTGGAAACACCATATATTTT.

Only one count was recorded for this clone. The chain has TRBV7-9 and TRBJ2-7; TRBD1 agrees at 8 bases. With 8 bases clipped from V and 3 bases from J, the junction kept 3 bases outside the gene matches. Per the germline V gene, CDR1 is SEHNR and CDR2 is FQNEAQ (reference sequence). This CDR3 is 12 amino acids long. In DNA form, the CDR3 reads TGTGCCAGCGGGGGACAGGACTACGAGCAGTACTTC. Amino acids: CASGGQDYEQYF.